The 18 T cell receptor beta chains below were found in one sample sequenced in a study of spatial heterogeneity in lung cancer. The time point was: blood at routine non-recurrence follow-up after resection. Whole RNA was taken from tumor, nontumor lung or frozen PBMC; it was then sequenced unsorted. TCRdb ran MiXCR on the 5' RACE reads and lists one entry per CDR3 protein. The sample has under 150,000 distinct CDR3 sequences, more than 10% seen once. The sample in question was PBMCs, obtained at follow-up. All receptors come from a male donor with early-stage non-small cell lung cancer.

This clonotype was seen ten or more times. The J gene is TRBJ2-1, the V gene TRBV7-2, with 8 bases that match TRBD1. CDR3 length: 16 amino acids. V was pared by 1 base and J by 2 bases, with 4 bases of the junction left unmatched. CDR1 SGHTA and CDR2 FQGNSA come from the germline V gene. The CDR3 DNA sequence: TGTGCCAGCAGCTTAGACGGGACAGGACCCTACAATGAGCAGTTCTTC. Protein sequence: CASSLDGTGPYNEQFF.

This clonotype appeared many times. Here the CDR3 reads CASSLLGQPQHF. The CDR3 DNA is TGTGCCAGCAGTTTACTAGGACAGCCCCAGCATTTT. This rearrangement joins TRBV12-3 or TRBV12-4 to TRBJ1-5; the D is unclear. Trimming stripped 2 bases from V and 7 bases from J, with 6 bases between. CDR3 length equals 12 residues.

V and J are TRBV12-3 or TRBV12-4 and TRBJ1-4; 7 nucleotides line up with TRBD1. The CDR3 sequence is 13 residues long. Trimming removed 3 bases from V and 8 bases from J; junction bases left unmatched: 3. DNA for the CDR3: TGTGCCAGCAGTTTTGGGACAGTCGAAAAACTGTTTTTT. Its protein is CASSFGTVEKLFF.

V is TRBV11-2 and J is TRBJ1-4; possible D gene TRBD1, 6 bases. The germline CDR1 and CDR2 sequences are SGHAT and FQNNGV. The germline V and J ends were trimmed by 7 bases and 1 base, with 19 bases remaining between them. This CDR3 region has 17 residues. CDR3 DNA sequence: TGTGCCAGCACCGTCGGCGGCAGGGGTAAAACTAATGAAAAACTGTTTTTT. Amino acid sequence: CASTVGGRGKTNEKLFF.

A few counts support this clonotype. CDR3 sequence reads: CSASKLAGGLQETQYF. CDR3 DNA: TGCAGTGCTAGTAAACTAGCGGGGGGCCTCCAAGAGACCCAGTACTTC. The rearrangement links TRBV20-1 to TRBJ2-5, with TRBD2 matching over 12 bases. CDR1 is DFQATT, CDR2 SNEGSKA, per germline (reference sequence). V was clipped by 3 bases and J by 1 base; unmatched bases: 6. The CDR3 spans 16 residues.

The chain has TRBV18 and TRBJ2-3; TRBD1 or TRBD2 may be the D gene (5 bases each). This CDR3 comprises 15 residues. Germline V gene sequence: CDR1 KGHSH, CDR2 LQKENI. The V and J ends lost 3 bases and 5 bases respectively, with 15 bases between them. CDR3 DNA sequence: TGTGCCAGCTCACCGAGGGGCACAGATTTAGATACGCAGTATTTT. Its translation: CASSPRGTDLDTQYF.

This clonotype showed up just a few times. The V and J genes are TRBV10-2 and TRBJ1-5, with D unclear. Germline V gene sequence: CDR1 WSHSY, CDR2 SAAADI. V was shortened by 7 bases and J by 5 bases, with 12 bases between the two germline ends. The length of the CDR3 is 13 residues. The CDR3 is CASKNPGDQPQHF. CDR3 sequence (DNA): TGCGCCAGCAAGAATCCAGGCGATCAGCCCCAGCATTTT.

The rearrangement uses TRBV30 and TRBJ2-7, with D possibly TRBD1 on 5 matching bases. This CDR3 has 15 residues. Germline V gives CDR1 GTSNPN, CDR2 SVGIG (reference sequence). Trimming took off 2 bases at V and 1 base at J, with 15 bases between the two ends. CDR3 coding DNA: TGTGCCTGGAGTACTTCAGGGCTTGGATCCTACGAGCAGTACTTC. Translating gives CAWSTSGLGSYEQYF.

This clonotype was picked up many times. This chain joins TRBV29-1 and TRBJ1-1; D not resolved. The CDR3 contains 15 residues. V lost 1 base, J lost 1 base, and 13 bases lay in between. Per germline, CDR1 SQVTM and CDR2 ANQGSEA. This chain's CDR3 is CSVEAATGRNTEAFF. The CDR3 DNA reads TGCAGCGTTGAAGCCGCTACGGGGAGGAACACTGAAGCTTTCTTT.

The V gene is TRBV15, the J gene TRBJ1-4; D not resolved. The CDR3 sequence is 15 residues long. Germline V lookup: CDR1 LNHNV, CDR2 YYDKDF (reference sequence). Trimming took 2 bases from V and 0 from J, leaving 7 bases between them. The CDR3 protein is CATSRQSPTNEKLFF. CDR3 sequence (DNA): TGTGCCACCAGCAGACAGTCGCCAACTAATGAAAAACTGTTTTTT.

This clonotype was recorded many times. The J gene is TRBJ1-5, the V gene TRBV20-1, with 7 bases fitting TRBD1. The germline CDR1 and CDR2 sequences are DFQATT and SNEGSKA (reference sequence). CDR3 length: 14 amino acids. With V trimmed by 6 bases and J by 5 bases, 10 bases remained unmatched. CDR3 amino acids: CSATRGQSDQPQHF. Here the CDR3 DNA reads TGCAGTGCCACGCGGGGACAGAGTGATCAGCCCCAGCATTTT.

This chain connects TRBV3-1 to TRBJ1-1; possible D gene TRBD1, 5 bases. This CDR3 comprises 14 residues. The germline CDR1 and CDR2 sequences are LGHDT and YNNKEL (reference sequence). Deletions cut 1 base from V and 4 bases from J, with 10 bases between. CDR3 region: CASSQGGAGTEAFF. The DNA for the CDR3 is TGTGCCAGCAGCCAAGGGGGCGCCGGCACTGAAGCTTTCTTT. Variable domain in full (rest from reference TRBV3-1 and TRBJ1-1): DTAVSQTPKYLVTQMGNDKSIKCEQNLGHDTMYWYKQDSKKFLKIMFSYNNKELIINETVPNRFSPKSPDKAHLNLHINSLELGDSAVYFCASSQGGAGTEAFFGQGTRLTVV.

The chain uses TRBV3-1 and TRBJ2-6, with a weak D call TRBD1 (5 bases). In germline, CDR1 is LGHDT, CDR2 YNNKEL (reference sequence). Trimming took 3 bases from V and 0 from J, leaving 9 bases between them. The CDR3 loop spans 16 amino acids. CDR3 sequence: CASSQGRGSGANVLTF. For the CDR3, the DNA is TGTGCCAGCAGCCAGGGTAGGGGCTCTGGGGCCAACGTCCTGACTTTC. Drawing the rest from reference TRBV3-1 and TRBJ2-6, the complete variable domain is DTAVSQTPKYLVTQMGNDKSIKCEQNLGHDTMYWYKQDSKKFLKIMFSYNNKELIINETVPNRFSPKSPDKAHLNLHINSLELGDSAVYFCASSQGRGSGANVLTFGAGSRLTVL.

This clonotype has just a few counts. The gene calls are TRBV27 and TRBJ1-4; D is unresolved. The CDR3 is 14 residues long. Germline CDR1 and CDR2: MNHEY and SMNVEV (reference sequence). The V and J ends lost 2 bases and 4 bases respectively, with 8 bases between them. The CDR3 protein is CASSLGGGNEKLFF. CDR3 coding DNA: TGTGCCAGCAGTTTAGGTGGCGGTAATGAAAAACTGTTTTTT.

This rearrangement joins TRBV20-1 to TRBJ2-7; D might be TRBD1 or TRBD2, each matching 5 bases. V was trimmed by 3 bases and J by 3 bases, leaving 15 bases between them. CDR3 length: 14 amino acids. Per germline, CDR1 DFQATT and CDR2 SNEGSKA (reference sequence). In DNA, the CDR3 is TGCAGTGCTAGGGGGATTGAGGGGTTCTACGAGCAGTACTTC. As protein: CSARGIEGFYEQYF.

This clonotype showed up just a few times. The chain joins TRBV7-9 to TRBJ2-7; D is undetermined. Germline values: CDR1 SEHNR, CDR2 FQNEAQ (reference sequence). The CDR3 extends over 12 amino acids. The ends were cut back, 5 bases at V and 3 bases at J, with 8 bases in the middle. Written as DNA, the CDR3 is TGTGCCAGCAGCACACCGGGCTACGAGCAGTACTTC. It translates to CASSTPGYEQYF.

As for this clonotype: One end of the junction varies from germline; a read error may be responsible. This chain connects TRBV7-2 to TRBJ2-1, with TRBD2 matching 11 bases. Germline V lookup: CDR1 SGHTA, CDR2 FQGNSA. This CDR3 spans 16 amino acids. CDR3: CGSSQRLAGTYNEQFF. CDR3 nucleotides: TGTGGCAGCAGCCAACGACTAGCGGGGACCTACAATGAGCAGTTCTTC.

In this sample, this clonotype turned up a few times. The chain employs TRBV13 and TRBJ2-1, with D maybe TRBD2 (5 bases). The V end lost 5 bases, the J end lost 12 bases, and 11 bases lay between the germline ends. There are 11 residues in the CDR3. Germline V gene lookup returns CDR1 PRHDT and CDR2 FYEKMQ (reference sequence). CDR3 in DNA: TGTGCCAGCAGCCAACTAGAGGTGCAGTTCTTC. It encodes CASSQLEVQFF.